The 30 T cell receptor beta chains listed next were all sequenced from one sample in a study of early T cells in non-severe SARS-CoV-2 infection. TCRdb called the 5' RACE reads again in MiXCR, with one record for every CDR3 protein. In the table there are fewer than 110,000 distinct CDR3 sequences, 11% of which are singletons. The sequenced sample consisted of whole blood. These receptors originate from an adult who was a healthcare worker with PCR-confirmed SARS-CoV-2 infection or an uninfected control (not recorded which).

This clonotype was detected a few times. The V and J genes are TRBV5-1 and TRBJ2-7; D may be TRBD1 or TRBD2 (6 bases each). Trimming pared 4 bases from V and 4 bases from J, leaving 24 bases between. Looked up from germline, CDR1 is SGHRS and CDR2 is YFSETQ. This CDR3 is built from 17 residues. This CDR3 reads CASSPGAPGRAPYEQYF. CDR3 DNA: TGCGCCAGCAGCCCGGGGGCCCCCGGTCGGGCTCCATACGAGCAGTACTTC.

The table lists this clonotype with many counts. This chain uses TRBV5-1 with TRBJ2-5; 8 bases map to TRBD1. Germline V gene data show CDR1 as SGHRS and CDR2 as YFSETQ. The CDR3 spans 14 residues. The J segment lost 5 bases and the V segment lost 1 base, leaving 4 bases of the junction unmatched. The CDR3 nucleotides read TGCGCCAGCAGCTTGTCGGGACAGGCGGAGACCCAGTACTTC. Translated: CASSLSGQAETQYF.

This clonotype was observed many times. The J gene is TRBJ2-1, the V gene TRBV6-6, with D tentatively TRBD1 (6 bases). Per germline, CDR1 MNHNY and CDR2 SVGAGI (reference sequence). Trimming left V 5 bases short and J 10 bases short, with 12 bases between. The CDR3 runs to 12 residues. The CDR3 loop reads CASSTTGYEQFF. CDR3 coding DNA: TGTGCCAGCAGTACCACAGGGTACGAGCAGTTCTTC.

This clonotype was picked up a small number of times. The rearrangement uses TRBV7-2 and TRBJ2-3; the match to TRBD2 covers 10 bases. Germline CDR1 is SGHTA and CDR2 is FQGNSA. The V segment lost 6 bases and the J segment 6 bases; nucleotides outside the gene matches: 3. This CDR3 is built from 13 residues. For the CDR3, the DNA is TGTGCCAGCAGACTAGCGGGACCGGATACGCAGTATTTT. Its protein is CASRLAGPDTQYF.

In its sample, this clonotype was seen a few times. This chain connects TRBV18 to TRBJ2-5, with 11 bases fitting TRBD1. The CDR3 consists of 15 residues. The germline V gene has CDR1 KGHSH and CDR2 LQKENI. Losses at the gene ends were 2 bases for V and 5 bases for J; bases not matched to a gene: 4. CDR3 bases: TGTGCCAGCTCACCAAGGACAGGGGGCTTCGAGACCCAGTACTTC. Its protein product is CASSPRTGGFETQYF.

At least ten counts were recorded for this clonotype. This chain connects TRBV5-1 to TRBJ2-2; possible D gene TRBD1, 5 bases. The CDR3 contains 15 residues. Trimming cost V 1 base and J 1 base, with 8 bases left between them. Germline CDR1 and CDR2: SGHRS and YFSETQ. CDR3 sequence (DNA): TGCGCCAGCAGCTTGTACGGACAGAACACCGGGGAGCTGTTTTTT. Its protein is CASSLYGQNTGELFF.

This clonotype has just a few counts. V gene TRBV7-2 combines with J gene TRBJ1-1; 9 positions match TRBD1. The V segment lost 3 bases and the J segment 5 bases; nucleotides outside the gene matches: 4. The germline CDR1 and CDR2 sequences are SGHTA and FQGNSA. The CDR3 runs to 14 residues. The CDR3 DNA follows: TGTGCCAGCAGCTTCGGGACAGGGAAAACTGAAGCTTTCTTT. It translates to CASSFGTGKTEAFF.

Only a few counts were recorded for this clonotype. The V call is TRBV20-1, the J call TRBJ2-3; 8 nucleotides line up with TRBD2. V shed 3 bases and J 0 bases; nucleotides not matched to a gene: 11. Germline V gene data show CDR1 as DFQATT and CDR2 as SNEGSKA (reference sequence). This CDR3 contains 17 residues. The CDR3 DNA sequence: TGCAGTGCTAGGGTAGCGGGAAAAACGGCGAGCACAGATACGCAGTATTTT. Residues: CSARVAGKTASTDTQYF.

The CDR3 sequence is CSAADRYQETQYF. The CDR3 DNA reads as TGCAGCGCCGCCGACAGGTACCAAGAGACCCAGTACTTC. The chain links TRBV29-1 to TRBJ2-5; weak D call: TRBD1 (6 bases). V lost 7 bases to trimming and J lost 0 bases, with 12 bases between them. Germline CDR1 SQVTM, CDR2 ANQGSEA. The CDR3 is 13 residues long.

V gene TRBV15 combines with J gene TRBJ2-4; unclear D gene. Germline CDR1 LNHNV, CDR2 YYDKDF (reference sequence). V was trimmed by 1 base and J by 4 bases, leaving 11 bases between them. The CDR3 sequence is 15 residues long. The CDR3 DNA is TGTGCCACCAGCAGAGCCGGAGATTGGAAAAACATTCAGTACTTC. As protein: CATSRAGDWKNIQYF.

To note about this clonotype: A much more abundant neighbour one base away suggests this may be a read error. J is TRBJ2-7 and V is TRBV7-2; D possibly corresponds to TRBD2 (6 bases). This CDR3 is built from 14 residues. Trimming removed 5 bases at V and 5 bases at J, with 16 bases between. The germline CDR1 and CDR2 sequences are SGHTA and FQGNSA. In DNA form, the CDR3 reads TGTGCCAGCAGCCCGGGACTGCTAGACGACGAGCAGTACTTC. Translated, it gives CASSPGLLDDEQYF.

This clonotype was observed at least ten times. V gene TRBV27 combines with J gene TRBJ2-4, with D possibly matching TRBD1 (6 bases). CDR3 length: 14 residues. Germline lookup yields CDR1 MNHEY and CDR2 SMNVEV (reference sequence). Deletions cut 5 bases from V and 6 bases from J, with 14 bases between. The CDR3 DNA reads as TGTGCCAGCAGTACCCAACAGGGTGGAAACATTCAGTACTTC. As protein: CASSTQQGGNIQYF.

The V call is TRBV6-2 or TRBV6-3, the J call TRBJ1-1; D is undetermined. Looked up from germline, CDR1 is MNHEY and CDR2 is SVGEGT. Trimming pared 7 bases from V and 4 bases from J, leaving 13 bases between. There are 13 residues in the CDR3. The DNA for the CDR3 is TGTGCCAGCACCGAGATCGAGGGCACTGAAGCTTTCTTT. This encodes CASTEIEGTEAFF.

About this clonotype itself: A clone one base away is much larger, so this may be a read error. In DNA, the CDR3 is TGTTCCAGCACCCCACCTGAGAGTCGAGGCACAGATACGCAGTATTTT. Translation gives CSSTPPESRGTDTQYF. The chain couples TRBV6-2 or TRBV6-3 to TRBJ2-3; D uncertain. Germline V gene sequence: CDR1 MNHEY, CDR2 SVGEGT. This CDR3 has 16 residues.

This clonotype was observed at least ten times. This rearrangement joins TRBV28 to TRBJ2-2, with D possibly matching TRBD2 (7 bases). Germline CDR1 MDHEN, CDR2 SYDVKM. CDR3 length equals 15 residues. V was clipped by 3 bases and J by 6 bases, with 14 bases between them. CDR3: CASSFNQGRAGELFF. The CDR3 nucleotides read TGTGCCAGCAGTTTTAACCAGGGGAGGGCCGGGGAGCTGTTTTTT.

This clonotype appeared a few times. J is TRBJ2-1 and V is TRBV27; tentatively, D is TRBD1 or TRBD2 (6 bases each). The CDR3 covers 13 residues. Per germline, CDR1 MNHEY and CDR2 SMNVEV (reference sequence). Between the trimmed V and J ends, which lost 5 bases and 14 bases, there was a span of 19 bases. The CDR3 DNA is TGTGCCAGCAGTCCCCACGGTCGAGGGGGGAAGTTCTTC. It codes for CASSPHGRGGKFF.

This clonotype appeared a few times. This chain uses TRBV6-6 with TRBJ2-5; the match to TRBD2 covers 7 bases. Trimming at V came to 3 bases and at J to 7 bases, leaving 8 bases not matched to a gene. CDR1 is MNHNY, CDR2 SVGAGI, per germline (reference sequence). The CDR3 is 14 residues long. The CDR3 spells CASSYGGDGVTQYF. DNA for the CDR3: TGTGCCAGCAGTTATGGGGGGGACGGTGTGACCCAGTACTTC.

This clonotype was seen ten or more times. This chain connects TRBV14 to TRBJ2-5; the match to TRBD2 covers 10 bases. The CDR3 consists of 16 residues. Germline CDR1 reads SGHDN; CDR2 reads FVKESK. V trimming: 1 base; J trimming: 1 base; junction bases outside the gene matches: 3. CDR3 nucleotides: TGTGCCAGCAGCCAAGGGAGGACTAGCGGCCAAGAGACCCAGTACTTC. Its translation: CASSQGRTSGQETQYF.

This clonotype was detected ten times or more. The rearrangement links TRBV12-3 or TRBV12-4 to TRBJ2-1; a weak D match, TRBD2 (7 bases). The length of the CDR3 is 17 residues. The V and J ends lost 9 bases and 2 bases respectively, with 23 bases between them. The CDR3 loop reads CASSGGFSGTTYNEQFF. The CDR3 region has the DNA TGTGCCAGTTCAGGAGGGTTCAGCGGGACAACCTACAATGAGCAGTTCTTC.

This sequence joins TRBV2 and TRBJ2-3; no definite D call. The V and J ends lost 7 bases and 4 bases respectively, with 18 bases between them. From germline, CDR1 is SNHLY and CDR2 FYNNEI. The CDR3 runs 15 residues. The CDR3 DNA is TGTGCCAGCACCCGGGCCCCGCTGATGGCAGATACGCAGTATTTT. This encodes CASTRAPLMADTQYF.

This clonotype has a count of ten or more. The V and J genes are TRBV3-1 and TRBJ2-2, with 13 bases identical to TRBD2. Germline loops: CDR1 LGHDT, CDR2 YNNKEL (reference sequence). The CDR3 is 18 residues long. V lost 1 base and J lost 5; bases outside the gene matches: 7. The CDR3, as DNA: TGTGCCAGCAGCCAAGGAGTGCCGGGACTAGCGGGGACCGGGGAGCTGTTTTTT. Its protein is CASSQGVPGLAGTGELFF.

This clonotype was recorded at least ten times. J is TRBJ2-4 and V is TRBV19; TRBD1 matches 12 bases. The J segment lost 6 bases and the V segment lost 3 bases, leaving 15 bases of the junction unmatched. This CDR3 spans 19 amino acids. CDR1 is LNHDA, CDR2 SQIVND, per germline (reference sequence). The CDR3 reads CASSIRYRDRGRPGNIQYF. DNA of the CDR3: TGTGCCAGTAGTATTCGTTACCGGGACAGGGGGCGTCCTGGAAACATTCAGTACTTC.

This clonotype came up many times. The chain has TRBV20-1 and TRBJ2-5, with D tentatively TRBD2 (6 bases). The CDR3 loop spans 12 amino acids. Germline CDR1 is DFQATT and CDR2 is SNEGSKA (reference sequence). The V and J ends lost 4 bases and 7 bases respectively, with 13 bases between them. The CDR3 coding sequence is TGCAGTGCTAATCGCGAAGCGGGGACCCAGTACTTC. It is translated as CSANREAGTQYF.

This clonotype was counted many times. The chain uses TRBV2 and TRBJ2-7, with D perhaps matching TRBD1 or TRBD2 (6 bases each). Germline V gene data show CDR1 as SNHLY and CDR2 as FYNNEI. V was clipped by 2 bases and J by 6 bases, with 17 bases between them. This CDR3 region has 15 residues. The chain's CDR3 is CASSESWGAVSEQYF. In DNA, the CDR3 is TGTGCCAGCAGTGAATCCTGGGGGGCGGTAAGCGAGCAGTACTTC.

In this sample, this clonotype turned up many times. This chain uses TRBV29-1 with TRBJ2-7, with D possibly being TRBD2 (6 bases). Germline V gene sequence: CDR1 SQVTM, CDR2 ANQGSEA. CDR3 length: 12 amino acids. V gave up 5 bases and J gave up 1 base, with 9 bases separating them. The CDR3 DNA reads TGCAGCGTTTCGGAGGGATCCTACGAGCAGTACTTC. Translation: CSVSEGSYEQYF.

In its sample, this clonotype was seen many times. The genes are TRBV7-9 and TRBJ1-4; 7 bases match TRBD1. With 5 bases clipped from V and 5 bases from J, the junction kept 5 bases outside the gene matches. The germline V gene has CDR1 SEHNR and CDR2 FQNEAQ (reference sequence). The CDR3 has 14 residues. The CDR3 DNA follows: TGTGCCAGCAGCCTTCGACAGGGAAATGAAAAACTGTTTTTT. Translation: CASSLRQGNEKLFF.

The chain carries TRBV28 and TRBJ2-1, with D uncertain. Germline V gives CDR1 MDHEN, CDR2 SYDVKM. The CDR3 loop spans 14 amino acids. Trimming pared 2 bases from V and 10 bases from J, leaving 15 bases between. This chain's CDR3 is CASSLHAPSVEQFF. The CDR3 DNA reads as TGTGCCAGCAGTTTACATGCGCCCTCTGTAGAGCAGTTCTTC.

The gene calls are TRBV29-1 and TRBJ2-7; D is ambiguous. CDR3 size: 12 residues. V was trimmed by 0 bases and J by 9 bases, leaving 12 bases between them. From germline, CDR1 is SQVTM and CDR2 ANQGSEA. Here the CDR3 DNA reads TGCAGCGTTGAAGATCTTGCGGCCCTGCAGTACTTC. This gives the protein CSVEDLAALQYF.

In this sample, this clonotype turned up many times. The chain joins TRBV20-1 to TRBJ2-7, with TRBD2 matching 15 bases. Germline loops: CDR1 DFQATT, CDR2 SNEGSKA (reference sequence). V dropped 2 bases and J dropped 6; count of bases not matched to a gene: 5. This CDR3 has 15 residues. CDR3 residues: CSARPPGLAGGEQYF. The CDR3 DNA follows: TGCAGTGCTAGACCACCGGGACTAGCGGGAGGCGAGCAGTACTTC.

This clonotype was picked up one time. The CDR3 loop is CASSPDYRFEEQFF. For the CDR3, the DNA is TGTGCCAGCAGCCCAGACTACCGATTTGAAGAGCAGTTCTTC. The chain couples TRBV6-2 or TRBV6-3 to TRBJ2-1, with D possibly matching TRBD2 (5 bases). The CDR3 extends over 14 amino acids. V dropped 6 bases and J dropped 10 bases, with 19 bases sitting between them. Germline V gives CDR1 MNHEY, CDR2 SVGEGT.